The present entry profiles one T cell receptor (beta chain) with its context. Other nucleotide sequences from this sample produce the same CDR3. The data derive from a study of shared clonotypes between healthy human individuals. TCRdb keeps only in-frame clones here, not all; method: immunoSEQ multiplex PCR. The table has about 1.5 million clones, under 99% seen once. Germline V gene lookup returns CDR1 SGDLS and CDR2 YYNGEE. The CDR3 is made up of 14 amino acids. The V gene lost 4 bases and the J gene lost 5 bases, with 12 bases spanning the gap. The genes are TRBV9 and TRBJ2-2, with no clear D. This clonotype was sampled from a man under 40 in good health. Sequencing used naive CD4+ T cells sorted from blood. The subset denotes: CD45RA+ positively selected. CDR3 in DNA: TGTGCCAGCAGCCCCCGGACCAATACCGGGGAGCTGTTTTTT. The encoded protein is CASSPRTNTGELFF.